The text below deals with one TCR beta chain. This record belongs to a study of Ad26.COV2.S vaccination and SARS-CoV-2 variants. Specified treatment: roughly 19 received Ad26.COV2.S at low or high dose, single or two shots; roughly five received placebo; per-sample allocation not given. After the first vaccine or placebo injection, samples were drawn on day 63. The data were produced by immunoSEQ multiplex PCR, yet TCRdb's version contains in-frame clones alone and is incomplete. The data show 350,000 to 450,000 clones, roughly 90% seen once. This TCR derives from a person between 18 and 59 years old who received the Ad26.COV2.S COVID-19 vaccine or a placebo. The sequencing here drew on peripheral blood, taken in a trial of Ad26.COV2.S vaccine versus placebo.

The CDR3 reads CASSPTSGANVLTF. The CDR3 coding sequence is TGTGCCAGCAGCCCCACCTCTGGGGCCAACGTCCTGACTTTC. The V gene is TRBV9, the J gene TRBJ2-6, with unresolved D. V was cut by 4 bases and J by 0 bases, with 5 bases left in between. The CDR3 covers 14 residues. The germline V gene encodes CDR1 SGDLS and CDR2 YYNGEE.